The rows below give T cell receptor beta chains drawn from one sample of a study of shared clonotypes between healthy human individuals. Clones were read by immunoSEQ multiplex PCR, and TCRdb kept only the in-frame ones, dropping some. Seen here are about 1.9 million clones, approximately 92% observed once, and the top ten hold under 2%. Sequenced input: naive CD8+ T cells from PBMCs. These receptors were collected from a young man in good health. Some clones in this sample may be carry-over from other donors' samples. Both conserved end residues are part of each CDR3. The D gene is left open where the match is weak. Some rows mark clone size as missing; the rest say once, few, many or name a class of expanded clone.

J	size	V	D	DNA	CDR3
TRBJ2-7	.	TRBV6-5	.	TGTGCCAGCAGTTACGGAGAGGGCCCCTACGAGCAGTACTTC	CASSYGEGPYEQYF
TRBJ2-1	.	TRBV19	.	TGTGCCAGTAGTGCGGTTAGAACGGGCAATGAGCAGTTCTTC	CASSAVRTGNEQFF
TRBJ1-2	.	TRBV9	TRBD1	TGTGCCAGCAGCACTACAGGGGGCCCCCTCTATGGCTACACCTTC	CASSTTGGPLYGYTF
TRBJ2-7	.	TRBV28	.	TGTGCCAGCAGTTTTGTTCGGGGGCTCGGGGGCGAGCAGTACTTC	CASSFVRGLGGEQYF
TRBJ2-5	.	TRBV7-9	.	TGTGCCAGCAGCTTGACAGCCACCCAAGAGACCCAGTACTTC	CASSLTATQETQYF
TRBJ1-1	.	TRBV2	.	TGTGCCAGCAAGGTTCGTAAGAACACTGAAGCTTTCTTT	CASKVRKNTEAFF
TRBJ2-5	.	TRBV25-1	.	TGTGCCAGCAGTGAATGGGACGGTCAAGAGACCCAGTACTTC	CASSEWDGQETQYF
TRBJ2-7	.	TRBV28	.	TGTGCCAGCAGGAGGACAGCCTCCTACGAGCAGTACTTC	CASRRTASYEQYF
TRBJ2-3	.	TRBV15	TRBD2	TGTGCCACCAGCAGAGAGGTAGCGGGAGTGAGGGTAGATACGCAGTATTTT	CATSREVAGVRVDTQYF
TRBJ2-5	.	TRBV7-9	TRBD1	TGTGCCAGCAGCCGGACCGGACAGGGCGGGGAGACCCAGTACTTC	CASSRTGQGGETQYF
TRBJ2-3	.	TRBV7-6	TRBD2	TGTGCCAGCAGCCAACGGACTAGTAGGACAGATACGCAGTATTTT	CASSQRTSRTDTQYF
TRBJ1-4	.	TRBV5-1	TRBD1	TGCGCCAGCAGGGGAGAACAGGGGGGTAATGAAAAACTGTTTTTT	CASRGEQGGNEKLFF
TRBJ2-1	.	TRBV27	.	TGTGCCAGCAGTCTCGGCGGACGCTCCTACAATGAGCAGTTCTTC	CASSLGGRSYNEQFF
TRBJ2-7	.	TRBV7-3	TRBD1	TGTGCCAGCAGCCCGGGACAGGGGGCGATCGACGAGCAGTACTTC	CASSPGQGAIDEQYF
TRBJ2-7	.	TRBV2	.	TGTGCCAGCCTGGGACGGGATCAGCGCTACGAGCAGTACTTC	CASLGRDQRYEQYF
TRBJ1-5	.	TRBV28	.	TGTGCCAGCAGTTTATTCGCCCGAGGCAATCAGCCCCAGCATTTT	CASSLFARGNQPQHF
TRBJ2-7	.	TRBV7-9	TRBD1	TGTGCCAGCAGCTCAGGGACAGCTGTTGACTACGAGCAGTACTTC	CASSSGTAVDYEQYF
TRBJ1-2	.	TRBV27	TRBD1	TGTGCCAGCAGACCACGACAGGGGGTGCGTAATGGCTACACCTTC	CASRPRQGVRNGYTF
TRBJ2-1	.	TRBV10-3	.	TGTGCCATCAGTGCTCGCGAGGGGGTTTACAATGAGCAGTTCTTC	CAISAREGVYNEQFF
TRBJ2-5	.	TRBV28	.	TGTGCCAGCAGACCCCTACAGAACCTCCAAGAGACCCAGTACTTC	CASRPLQNLQETQYF
TRBJ1-1	.	TRBV30	.	TGTGCCTGGACCCCTCGGGTCGCGAACACTGAAGCTTTCTTT	CAWTPRVANTEAFF
TRBJ2-7	.	TRBV28	.	TGTGCCACAACCGGGACTGGGAGCTCCTACGAGCAGTACTTC	CATTGTGSSYEQYF
TRBJ2-7	.	TRBV5-6	TRBD2	TGTGCCAGCGGCGGAGGGGCTCCTAGCGGGAGGAAGTCAAACGAGCAGTACTTC	CASGGGAPSGRKSNEQYF
TRBJ1-3	.	TRBV9	.	TGTGCCAGCAGCGACCCACGTGGGGGGGGAAACACCATATATTTT	CASSDPRGGGNTIYF
TRBJ2-7	.	TRBV27	TRBD2	TGTGCCAGCAGTGCCGGACTAGCTCCCTACGAGCAGTACTTC	CASSAGLAPYEQYF
TRBJ1-1	.	TRBV4-1	.	TGCGCCAGCAGCCAAGGCAGCTTGAACACTGAAGCTTTCTTT	CASSQGSLNTEAFF
TRBJ2-7	.	TRBV6-5	.	TGTGCCAGCAGTTACGGGATACAGGGATACGAGCAGTACTTC	CASSYGIQGYEQYF
TRBJ1-2	.	TRBV9	TRBD1	TGTGCCAGCAGCGTAGAGGGACAGCCGATAGCTAACTATGGCTACACCTTC	CASSVEGQPIANYGYTF
TRBJ2-1	.	TRBV27	TRBD1	TGTGCCAGCAGGCCGGGACAGGGGGCTAGGGAGCAGTTCTTC	CASRPGQGAREQFF
TRBJ2-5	.	TRBV9	.	TGTGCCAGCAGCTCTCGCGAAGGAGGGCCGGAGACCCAGTACTTC	CASSSREGGPETQYF
TRBJ1-5	once	TRBV19	.	TGTGCCAGTAGTCTAATTAGCAATCAGCCCCAGCATTTT	CASSLISNQPQHF
TRBJ2-3	once	TRBV15	.	TGTGCCACCAGCAGAGCCGGCGGTATTTCTAGCACAGATACGCAGTATTTT	CATSRAGGISSTDTQYF